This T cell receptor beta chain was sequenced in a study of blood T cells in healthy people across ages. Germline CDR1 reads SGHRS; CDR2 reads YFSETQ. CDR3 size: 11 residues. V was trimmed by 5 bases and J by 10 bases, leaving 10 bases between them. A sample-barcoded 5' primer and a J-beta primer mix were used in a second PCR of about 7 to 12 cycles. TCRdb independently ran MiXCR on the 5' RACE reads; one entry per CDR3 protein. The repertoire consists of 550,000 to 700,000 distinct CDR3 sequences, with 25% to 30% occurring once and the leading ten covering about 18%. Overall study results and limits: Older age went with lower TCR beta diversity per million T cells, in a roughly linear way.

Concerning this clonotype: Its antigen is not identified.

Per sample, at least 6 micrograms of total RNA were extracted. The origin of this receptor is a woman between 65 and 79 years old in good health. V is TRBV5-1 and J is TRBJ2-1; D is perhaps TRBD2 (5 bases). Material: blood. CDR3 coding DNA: TGCGCCAGCAGGAGCGGAGACGAGCAGTTCTTC. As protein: CASRSGDEQFF.